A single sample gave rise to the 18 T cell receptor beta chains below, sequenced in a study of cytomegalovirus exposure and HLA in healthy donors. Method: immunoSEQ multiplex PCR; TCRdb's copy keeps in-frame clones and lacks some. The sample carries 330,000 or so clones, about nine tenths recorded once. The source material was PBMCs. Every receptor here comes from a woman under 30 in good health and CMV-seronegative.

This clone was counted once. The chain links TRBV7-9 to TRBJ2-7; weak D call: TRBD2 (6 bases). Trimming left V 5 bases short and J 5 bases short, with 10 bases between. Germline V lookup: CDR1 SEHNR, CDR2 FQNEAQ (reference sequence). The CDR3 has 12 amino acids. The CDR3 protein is CASSGGSDEQYF. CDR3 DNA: TGTGCCAGCAGCGGGGGGTCTGACGAGCAGTACTTC. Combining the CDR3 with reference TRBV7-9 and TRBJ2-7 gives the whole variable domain DTGVSQNPRHKITKRGQNVTFRCDPISEHNRLYWYRQTLGQGPEFLTYFQNEAQLEKSRLLSDRFSAERPKGSFSTLEIQRTEQGDSAMYLCASSGGSDEQYFGPGTRLTVT.

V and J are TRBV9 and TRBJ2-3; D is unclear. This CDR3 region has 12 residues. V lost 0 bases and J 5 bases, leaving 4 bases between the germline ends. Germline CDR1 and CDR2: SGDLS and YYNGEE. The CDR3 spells CASSVGRDTQYF. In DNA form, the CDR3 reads TGTGCCAGCAGCGTAGGGAGAGATACGCAGTATTTT.

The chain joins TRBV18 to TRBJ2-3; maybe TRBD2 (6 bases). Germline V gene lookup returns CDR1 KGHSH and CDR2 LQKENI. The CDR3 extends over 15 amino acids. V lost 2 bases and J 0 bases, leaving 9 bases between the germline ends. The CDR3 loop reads CASSPGGTSTDTQYF. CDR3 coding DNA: TGTGCCAGCTCACCAGGCGGGACTAGCACAGATACGCAGTATTTT. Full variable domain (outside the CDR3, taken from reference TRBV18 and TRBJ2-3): NAGVMQNPRHLVRRRGQEARLRCSPMKGHSHVYWYRQLPEEGLKFMVYLQKENIIDESGMPKERFSAEFPKEGPSILRIQQVVRGDSAAYFCASSPGGTSTDTQYFGPGTRLTVL.

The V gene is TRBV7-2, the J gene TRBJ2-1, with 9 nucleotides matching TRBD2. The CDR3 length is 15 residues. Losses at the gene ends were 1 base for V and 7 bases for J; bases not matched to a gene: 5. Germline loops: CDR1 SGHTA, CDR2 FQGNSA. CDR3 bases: TGTGCCAGCAGCTTAGTAGCGGGAGCAGGAAATGAGCAGTTCTTC. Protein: CASSLVAGAGNEQFF.

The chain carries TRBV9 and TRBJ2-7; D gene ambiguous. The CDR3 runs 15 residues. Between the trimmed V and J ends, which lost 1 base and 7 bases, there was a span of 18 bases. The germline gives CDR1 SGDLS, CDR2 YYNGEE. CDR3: CASSVNVLDAEEQYF. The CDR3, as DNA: TGTGCCAGCAGCGTAAACGTGTTAGATGCGGAGGAGCAGTACTTC.

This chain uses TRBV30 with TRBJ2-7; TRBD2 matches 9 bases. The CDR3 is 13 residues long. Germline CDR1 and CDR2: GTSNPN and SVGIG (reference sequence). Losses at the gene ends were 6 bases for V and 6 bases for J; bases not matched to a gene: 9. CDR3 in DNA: TGTGCCTGCAAGGGGACTAGCTCTAGCGAGCAGTACTTC. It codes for CACKGTSSSEQYF.

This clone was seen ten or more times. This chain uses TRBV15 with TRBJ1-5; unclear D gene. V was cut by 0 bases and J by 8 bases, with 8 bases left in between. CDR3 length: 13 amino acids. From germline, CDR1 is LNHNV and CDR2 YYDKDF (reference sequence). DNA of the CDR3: TGTGCCACCAGCAGAGAGGAGGGTAAGCCCCAGCATTTT. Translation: CATSREEGKPQHF.

CDR3: CASGKPGTDYGYTF. CDR3 DNA sequence: TGTGCCAGCGGGAAACCCGGGACAGACTATGGCTACACCTTC. This chain connects TRBV5-5 to TRBJ1-2; 7 bases map to TRBD1. Germline V CDR1 and CDR2: SGHKS, YYEKEE (reference sequence). The trim removed 7 bases at V and 3 bases at J, leaving 9 bases unmatched. CDR3 length: 14 amino acids.

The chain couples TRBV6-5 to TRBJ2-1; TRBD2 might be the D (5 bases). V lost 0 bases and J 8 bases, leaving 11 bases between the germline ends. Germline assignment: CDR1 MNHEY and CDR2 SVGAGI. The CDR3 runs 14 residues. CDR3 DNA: TGTGCCAGCAGTTACTCGTCTAGAGCGGATGAGCAGTTCTTC. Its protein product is CASSYSSRADEQFF.

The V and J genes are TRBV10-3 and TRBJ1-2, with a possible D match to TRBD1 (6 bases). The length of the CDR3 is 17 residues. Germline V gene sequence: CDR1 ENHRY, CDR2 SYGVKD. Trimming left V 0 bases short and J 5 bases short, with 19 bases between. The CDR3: CAISESGHPTRGYGYTF. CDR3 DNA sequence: TGTGCCATCAGTGAGTCGGGACACCCTACCCGGGGTTATGGCTACACCTTC.

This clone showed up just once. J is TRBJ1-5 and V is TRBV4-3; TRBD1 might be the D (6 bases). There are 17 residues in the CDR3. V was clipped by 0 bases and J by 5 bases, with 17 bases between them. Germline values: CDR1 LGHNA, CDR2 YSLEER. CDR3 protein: CASSQEGNRDTYQPQHF. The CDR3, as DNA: TGCGCCAGCAGCCAAGAAGGAAACCGGGACACTTATCAGCCCCAGCATTTT.

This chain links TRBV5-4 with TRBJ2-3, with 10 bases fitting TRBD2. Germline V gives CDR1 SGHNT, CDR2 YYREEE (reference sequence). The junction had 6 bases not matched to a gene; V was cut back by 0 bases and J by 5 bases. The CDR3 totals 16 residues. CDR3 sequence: CASSLGLAGEGDTQYF. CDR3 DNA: TGTGCCAGCAGCTTGGGTCTAGCGGGAGAAGGAGATACGCAGTATTTT.

In DNA, the CDR3 is TGTGCCAGCAGCCCCGACAGGGACTCTGAAGCTTTCTTT. Translating gives CASSPDRDSEAFF. This chain connects TRBV7-9 to TRBJ1-1, with 7 bases that match TRBD1. The CDR3 spans 13 residues. CDR1 is SEHNR, CDR2 FQNEAQ, per germline (reference sequence). V gave up 5 bases and J gave up 6 bases; unmatched junction bases: 6.

CDR3 nucleotide sequence: TGTGCCAGCAGTGCCGGGACAGTCGATCAGCCCCAGCATTTT. This gives the protein CASSAGTVDQPQHF. This chain links TRBV28 with TRBJ1-5; 7 bases are shared with TRBD1. CDR1 MDHEN and CDR2 SYDVKM come from the germline V gene. V was clipped by 5 bases and J by 5 bases; unmatched bases: 6. This CDR3 comprises 14 residues.

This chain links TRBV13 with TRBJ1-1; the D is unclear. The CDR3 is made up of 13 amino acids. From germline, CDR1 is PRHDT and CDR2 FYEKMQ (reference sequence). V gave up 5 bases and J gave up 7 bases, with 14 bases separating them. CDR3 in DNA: TGTGCCAGCAGCCCAGAACGAAATGTTGAAGCTTTCTTT. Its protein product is CASSPERNVEAFF.

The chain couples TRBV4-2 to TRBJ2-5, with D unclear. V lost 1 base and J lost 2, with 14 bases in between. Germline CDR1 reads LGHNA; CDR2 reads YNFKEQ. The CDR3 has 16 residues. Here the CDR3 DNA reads TGTGCCAGCAGCCAAGGAAGGCGGCGGCCGCAAGAGACCCAGTACTTC. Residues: CASSQGRRRPQETQYF.

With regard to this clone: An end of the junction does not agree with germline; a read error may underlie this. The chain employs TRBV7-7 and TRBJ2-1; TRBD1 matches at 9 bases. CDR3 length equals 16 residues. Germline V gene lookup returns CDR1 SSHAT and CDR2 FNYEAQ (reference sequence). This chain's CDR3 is CASSLGIGQGNNEQFF. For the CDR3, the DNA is TGTGCTAGCAGCTTAGGAATAGGACAGGGGAACAATGAGCAGTTCTTC.

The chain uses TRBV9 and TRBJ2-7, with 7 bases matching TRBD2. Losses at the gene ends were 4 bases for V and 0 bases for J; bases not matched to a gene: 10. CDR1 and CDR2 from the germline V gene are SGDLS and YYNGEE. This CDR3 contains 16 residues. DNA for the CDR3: TGTGCCAGCAGCCCCAGCGGGGCCCTCATCTCCTACGAGCAGTACTTC. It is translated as CASSPSGALISYEQYF. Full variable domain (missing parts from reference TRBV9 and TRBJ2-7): DSGVTQTPKHLITATGQRVTLRCSPRSGDLSVYWYQQSLDQGLQFLIQYYNGEERAKGNILERFSAQQFPDLHSELNLSSLELGDSALYFCASSPSGALISYEQYFGPGTRLTVT.